The present entry profiles one T cell receptor beta chain with its context. The antigen is not known. The sample belongs to a study of response to subunit inactivated influenza vaccine. Study observations and caveats: Each seasonal influenza vaccination, the authors suggested, recruits few new T cells.

One entry per CDR3 protein results from TCRdb running MiXCR on the RT-PCR reads. The data show hundreds of thousands of distinct CDR3 sequences, with 10% to 15% seen just once and 9.5% to 13% held by the top ten. This CDR3 is 13 amino acids long. V was clipped by 3 bases and J by 14 bases, with 14 bases between them. The TCR originated in a man in his fifties or sixties who received an inactivated influenza vaccine. The V and J genes are TRBV12-3 or TRBV12-4 and TRBJ1-6; a weak D match, TRBD1 (6 bases). The sample was PBMCs from blood, taken on the day of vaccination. This CDR3 reads CASSLDGPGALHF. The CDR3 DNA reads as TGTGCCAGCAGTTTGGACGGCCCAGGGGCCCTCCACTTT.